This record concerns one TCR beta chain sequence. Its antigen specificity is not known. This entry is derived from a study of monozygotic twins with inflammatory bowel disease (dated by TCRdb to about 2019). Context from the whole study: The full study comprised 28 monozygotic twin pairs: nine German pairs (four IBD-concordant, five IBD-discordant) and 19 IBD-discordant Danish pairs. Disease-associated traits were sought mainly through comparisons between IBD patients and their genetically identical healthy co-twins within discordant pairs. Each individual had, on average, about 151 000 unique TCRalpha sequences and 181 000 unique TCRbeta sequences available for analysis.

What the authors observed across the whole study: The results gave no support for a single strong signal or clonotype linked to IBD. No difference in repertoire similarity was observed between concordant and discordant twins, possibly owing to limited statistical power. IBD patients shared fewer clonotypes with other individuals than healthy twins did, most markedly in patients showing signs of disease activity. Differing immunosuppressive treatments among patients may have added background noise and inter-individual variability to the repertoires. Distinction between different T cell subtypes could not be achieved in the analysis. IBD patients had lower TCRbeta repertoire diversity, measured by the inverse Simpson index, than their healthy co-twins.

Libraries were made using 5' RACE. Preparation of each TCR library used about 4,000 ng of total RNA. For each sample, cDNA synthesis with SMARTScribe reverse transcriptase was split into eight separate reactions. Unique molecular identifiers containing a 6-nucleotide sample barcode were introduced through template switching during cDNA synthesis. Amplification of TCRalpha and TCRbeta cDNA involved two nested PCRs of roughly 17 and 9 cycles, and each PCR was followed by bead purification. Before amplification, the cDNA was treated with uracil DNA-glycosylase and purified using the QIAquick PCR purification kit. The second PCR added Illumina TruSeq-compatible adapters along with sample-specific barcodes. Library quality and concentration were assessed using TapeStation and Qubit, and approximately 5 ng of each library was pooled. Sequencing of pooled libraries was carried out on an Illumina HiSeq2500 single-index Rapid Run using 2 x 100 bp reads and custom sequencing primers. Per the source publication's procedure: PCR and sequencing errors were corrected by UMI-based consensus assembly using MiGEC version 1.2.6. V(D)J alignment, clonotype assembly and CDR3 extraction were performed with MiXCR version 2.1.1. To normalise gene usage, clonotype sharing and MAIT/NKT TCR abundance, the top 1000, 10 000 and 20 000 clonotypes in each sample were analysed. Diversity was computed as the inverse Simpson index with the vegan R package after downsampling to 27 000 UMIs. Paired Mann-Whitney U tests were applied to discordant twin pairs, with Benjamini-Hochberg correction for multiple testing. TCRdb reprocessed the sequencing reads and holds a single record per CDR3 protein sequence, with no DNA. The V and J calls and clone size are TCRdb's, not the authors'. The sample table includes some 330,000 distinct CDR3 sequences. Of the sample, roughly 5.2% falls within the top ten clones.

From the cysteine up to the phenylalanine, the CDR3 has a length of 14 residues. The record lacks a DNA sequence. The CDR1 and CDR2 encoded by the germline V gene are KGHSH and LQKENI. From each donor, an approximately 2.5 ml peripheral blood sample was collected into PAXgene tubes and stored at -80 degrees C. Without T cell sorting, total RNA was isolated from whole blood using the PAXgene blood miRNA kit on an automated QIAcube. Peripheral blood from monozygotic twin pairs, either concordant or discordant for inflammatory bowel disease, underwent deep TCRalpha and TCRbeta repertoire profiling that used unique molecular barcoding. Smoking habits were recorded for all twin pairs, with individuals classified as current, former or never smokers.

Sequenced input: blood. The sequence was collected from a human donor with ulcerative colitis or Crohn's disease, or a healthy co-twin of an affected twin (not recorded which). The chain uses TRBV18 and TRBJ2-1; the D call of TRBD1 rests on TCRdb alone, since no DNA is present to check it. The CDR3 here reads CASSRGGFGNEQFF.